This T cell receptor beta chain was retrieved from a study of response to subunit inactivated influenza vaccine. TCRdb analysed the RT-PCR reads with MiXCR anew, one entry per CDR3 protein. The sample records approximately 530,000 distinct CDR3 sequences, 13% being singletons. V gave up 1 base and J gave up 2 bases, with 18 bases separating them. The CDR3 contains 17 residues. Germline values: CDR1 LGHNA, CDR2 YSLEER. The TCR comes from a man aged 50 or older who received an inactivated influenza vaccine. Material: PBMCs from blood, obtained roughly 45 days after vaccination. This chain uses TRBV4-3 with TRBJ2-7; D is unclear. The chain's CDR3 is CASSQVYLGRSAYEQYF. CDR3 nucleotides: TGCGCCAGCAGCCAAGTTTATTTAGGACGTTCCGCCTACGAGCAGTACTTC.